These T cell receptor beta chains were read from a single sample in a study of OX40 agonist ivuxolimab in advanced cancers. Sequenced by immunoSEQ multiplex PCR; TCRdb stores in-frame clones only, minus some. The table has about 83,000 clones, about 86% seen once. Sample: CD4+ or CD8+ T cells sorted from blood, taken in a trial of the OX40 agonist ivuxolimab. These receptors came from an adult with an advanced solid tumor such as melanoma, head and neck, liver or kidney cancer. The CDR3 runs from the conserved cysteine through the conserved F or W. The order of the fields is D gene, clone size, V gene, J gene, CDR3 DNA, CDR3 protein. A D gene is named only where the DNA matches it firmly. Only part of the rows carry a size: once, few, many, or a class if the clone is expanded.

D: -; size: few; V: TRBV11-2; J: TRBJ1-6; DNA: TGTGCCAGCAGCCCTAGGGTATGGAAGAATTCACCCCTCCACTTT; CDR3: CASSPRVWKNSPLHF
D: TRBD1; size: once; V: TRBV5-1; J: TRBJ1-5; DNA: TGCGCCAGCAGCCCGGAGAAGGGACAGGGAGGTCAGCCCCAGCATTTT; CDR3: CASSPEKGQGGQPQHF
D: -; size: few; V: TRBV5-6; J: TRBJ1-6; DNA: TGTGCCAGCAGCTTGAGATGGGTGCAGGGCGATTCACCCCTCCACTTT; CDR3: CASSLRWVQGDSPLHF
D: TRBD1; size: -; V: TRBV6-1; J: TRBJ1-1; DNA: TGTGCCAGCAGCCTTGACAGGGAGCTGGTGGTAGCTTTCTTT; CDR3: CASSLDRELVVAFF
D: TRBD1; size: -; V: TRBV2; J: TRBJ2-3; DNA: TGTGCCAGCATGGCCAGGGGGCACACAGATACGCAGTATTTT; CDR3: CASMARGHTDTQYF
D: TRBD2; size: -; V: TRBV27; J: TRBJ2-5; DNA: TGTGCCAGCAGTTTGCAGCGGGGGAGCCAAGAGACCCAGTACTTC; CDR3: CASSLQRGSQETQYF
D: TRBD1; size: -; V: TRBV6-1; J: TRBJ1-2; DNA: TGTGCCAGCAGTGCGGGAACAGGGGTAGGCTACACCTTC; CDR3: CASSAGTGVGYTF
D: -; size: -; V: TRBV19; J: TRBJ1-2; DNA: TGTGCCAGTAGTATTTTATTCGGCGAGACAGTGACCTATGGCTACACCTTC; CDR3: CASSILFGETVTYGYTF
D: -; size: -; V: TRBV2; J: TRBJ1-4; DNA: TGTGCCAGCAGCCCACAGGGAGGCCTGTTTTTT; CDR3: CASSPQGGLFF
D: TRBD1; size: -; V: TRBV28; J: TRBJ1-5; DNA: TGTGCCAGCAGCGGACAATCGACAGGGAACCAGCCCCAGCATTTT; CDR3: CASSGQSTGNQPQHF
D: -; size: -; V: TRBV18; J: TRBJ1-4; DNA: TGTGCCAGCTCACCATCGGGTGACGGTGAAAAACTGTTTTTT; CDR3: CASSPSGDGEKLFF
D: TRBD2; size: -; V: TRBV15; J: TRBJ2-7; DNA: TGTGCCACCAGAAACGGACTAGCGGGGGGCCACGAGCAGTACTTC; CDR3: CATRNGLAGGHEQYF
D: -; size: once; V: TRBV19; J: TRBJ1-1; DNA: TGTGCCAGTAGTATTATCTCCAGGAACACTGAAGCTTTCTTT; CDR3: CASSIISRNTEAFF
D: TRBD1; size: once; V: TRBV15; J: TRBJ1-1; DNA: TGTGCCACCAGCAGACCGGACAGGGCAGCCACTGAAGCTTTCTTT; CDR3: CATSRPDRAATEAFF
D: -; size: few; V: TRBV6-5; J: TRBJ2-3; DNA: TGTGCCAGCAGTTACTCGGGGACAAGCACAGATACGCAGTATTTT; CDR3: CASSYSGTSTDTQYF
D: -; size: -; V: TRBV30; J: TRBJ1-1; DNA: TGTGCCACCACAGGGATGGGGACTGAAGCTTTCTTT; CDR3: CATTGMGTEAFF
D: -; size: -; V: TRBV4-3; J: TRBJ2-1; DNA: TGCGCCAGCAGCCAACAGGAATCATACAATGAGCAGTTCTTC; CDR3: CASSQQESYNEQFF
D: -; size: few; V: TRBV11-2; J: TRBJ2-1; DNA: TGTGCCAGCAGCTTAGAAGCGTTCGATGAGCAGTTCTTC; CDR3: CASSLEAFDEQFF
D: -; size: -; V: TRBV6-5; J: TRBJ2-1; DNA: TGTGCCAGCAGTTACTCAGGGGGGACTTGGTCGAGTGAGCAGTTCTTC; CDR3: CASSYSGGTWSSEQFF
D: -; size: once; V: TRBV28; J: TRBJ2-1; DNA: TGTGCCAGCAGTTTTTTCGGGACGAACTCCTACAATGAGCAGTTCTTC; CDR3: CASSFFGTNSYNEQFF
D: TRBD1; size: -; V: TRBV19; J: TRBJ1-5; DNA: TGTGCCAGTAGTATAAGGAGAGGGGGCGTACAGCCCCAGCATTTT; CDR3: CASSIRRGGVQPQHF
D: -; size: -; V: TRBV27; J: TRBJ1-3; DNA: TGTGCCAGCAGTTTAACAGGGTGGGACACCATATATTTT; CDR3: CASSLTGWDTIYF
D: -; size: -; V: TRBV6-1; J: TRBJ1-5; DNA: TGTGCCAGCAGCAGGGGCTTGAATCAGCCCCAGCATTTT; CDR3: CASSRGLNQPQHF
D: -; size: -; V: TRBV7-2; J: TRBJ2-7; DNA: TGTGCCAGCAGGGTAGCCCCTGTGCCTTACGAGCAGTACTTC; CDR3: CASRVAPVPYEQYF
D: -; size: medium-sized; V: TRBV4-2; J: TRBJ2-2; DNA: TGTGCCAGCAGCCAAGCAGGCGGGGAGCTGTTTTTT; CDR3: CASSQAGGELFF
D: -; size: -; V: TRBV5-5; J: TRBJ1-5; DNA: TGTGCCAGCAGCTTGGTGTATATGGGATTAGCCTTCAATCAGCCCCAGCATTTT; CDR3: CASSLVYMGLAFNQPQHF
D: -; size: -; V: TRBV9; J: TRBJ2-3; DNA: TGTGCCAGCAGCGTATTCGGCAAAACTAGCACAGATACGCAGTATTTT; CDR3: CASSVFGKTSTDTQYF
D: TRBD1; size: once; V: TRBV5-1; J: TRBJ1-4; DNA: TGCGCCAGCAGTGCCGGGACAGGGGTGGAAAAACTGTTTTTT; CDR3: CASSAGTGVEKLFF
D: -; size: -; V: TRBV7-3; J: TRBJ1-1; DNA: TGTGCCAGCAGCTTAAATCGGGGGGGCACTGAAGCTTTCTTT; CDR3: CASSLNRGGTEAFF
D: -; size: once; V: TRBV10-2; J: TRBJ2-7; DNA: TGCGCCAGCAGTGAGGGCGGGTACGAGCAGTACTTC; CDR3: CASSEGGYEQYF
D: TRBD1; size: -; V: TRBV5-1; J: TRBJ2-7; DNA: TGCGCCAGCAGCCAATGGACAGGGAGCTACGAGCAGTACTTC; CDR3: CASSQWTGSYEQYF
D: TRBD1; size: -; V: TRBV2; J: TRBJ1-1; DNA: TGTGCCAGCAGTGAAATCGGACAGGGGACCGAAGCTTTCTTT; CDR3: CASSEIGQGTEAFF
D: TRBD1; size: few; V: TRBV19; J: TRBJ1-1; DNA: TGTGCCAGTACACTCAGGGGGACAAACACTGAAGCTTTCTTT; CDR3: CASTLRGTNTEAFF
D: -; size: -; V: TRBV6-1; J: TRBJ2-5; DNA: TGTGCCGCTACGGCCCAAGAGACCCAGTACTTC; CDR3: CAATAQETQYF
D: TRBD1; size: -; V: TRBV5-6; J: TRBJ1-2; DNA: TGTGCCAGCAGCTTGAAGGGACAGGGTCGAGGCTACACCTTC; CDR3: CASSLKGQGRGYTF
D: TRBD1; size: -; V: TRBV11-2; J: TRBJ2-7; DNA: TGTGCCAGCAGCCCCAATCCGACAGGGGGCGAGCAGTACTTC; CDR3: CASSPNPTGGEQYF
D: TRBD1; size: -; V: TRBV7-2; J: TRBJ2-7; DNA: TGTGCCAGCAGCCCAAGGTTGGCAGGGGGCGCGGGGGAGCAGTACTTC; CDR3: CASSPRLAGGAGEQYF
D: TRBD1; size: -; V: TRBV18; J: TRBJ1-2; DNA: TGTGCCAGCTCACCACACCAGAGACCGGGACAGGGAAGTTATGGCTACACCTTC; CDR3: CASSPHQRPGQGSYGYTF
D: -; size: -; V: TRBV5-1; J: TRBJ1-2; DNA: TGCGCCAGCAGCTTGGGAATCGGGCCTAACTATGGCTACACCTTC; CDR3: CASSLGIGPNYGYTF
D: -; size: -; V: TRBV7-9; J: TRBJ2-7; DNA: TGTGCCAGCAGCTTAGTTCAGCAGGGTAGAAGGGAGCAGTACTTC; CDR3: CASSLVQQGRREQYF
D: -; size: few; V: TRBV5-4; J: TRBJ2-6; DNA: TGTGCCAGCAGCTATAATGGCGGCTCTGGGGCCAACGTCCTGACTTTC; CDR3: CASSYNGGSGANVLTF
D: TRBD2; size: -; V: TRBV28; J: TRBJ2-1; DNA: TGTGCCAGCAGAACTCACGGGGAGGGATACAATGAGCAGTTCTTC; CDR3: CASRTHGEGYNEQFF
D: -; size: -; V: TRBV2; J: TRBJ1-6; DNA: TGTGCCAGCAGTGCTCTTAATAATTCACCCCTCCACTTT; CDR3: CASSALNNSPLHF
D: -; size: -; V: TRBV10-1; J: TRBJ1-1; DNA: TGCGCCAGCAGTCTCAATCGGAACACTGAAGCTTTCTTT; CDR3: CASSLNRNTEAFF
D: -; size: -; V: TRBV15; J: TRBJ1-5; DNA: TGTGCCACCAGCAGAGGGGCAGGGAGATTGGGTCAGCCCCAGCATTTT; CDR3: CATSRGAGRLGQPQHF
D: -; size: -; V: TRBV4-2; J: TRBJ2-1; DNA: TGTGCCAGCAGCCTGACCTATCCCTCCTACAATGAGCAGTTCTTC; CDR3: CASSLTYPSYNEQFF
D: -; size: -; V: TRBV28; J: TRBJ2-7; DNA: TGTGCCAGCAGTTTATCTCGGGACACCCAGTACTTC; CDR3: CASSLSRDTQYF
D: -; size: -; V: TRBV7-3; J: TRBJ2-5; DNA: TGTGCCAGCAGCCAGAGTAGTCAAGAGACCCAGTACTTC; CDR3: CASSQSSQETQYF
D: -; size: -; V: TRBV7-9; J: TRBJ1-5; DNA: TGTGCCAGCAGCTTAGATACGCAGCCCCAGCATTTT; CDR3: CASSLDTQPQHF
D: -; size: -; V: TRBV7-9; J: TRBJ2-7; DNA: TGTGCCAGCAGCACTCCCGGGGTCTCCTACGAGCAGTACTTC; CDR3: CASSTPGVSYEQYF
D: TRBD1; size: -; V: TRBV6-5; J: TRBJ1-1; DNA: TGTGCCAGCGCCCTTACAGGGGGGGACACTGAAGCTTTCTTT; CDR3: CASALTGGDTEAFF
D: -; size: -; V: TRBV28; J: TRBJ2-1; DNA: TGTGCCAGCAGTTTAGGGCTAGCCCATCGTAATGAGCAGTTCTTC; CDR3: CASSLGLAHRNEQFF
D: -; size: few; V: TRBV25-1; J: TRBJ2-5; DNA: TGTGCCAGCAGCCGGACAGTACAAGAGACCCAGTACTTC; CDR3: CASSRTVQETQYF
D: TRBD1; size: few; V: TRBV9; J: TRBJ1-3; DNA: TGTGCCAGCAGCGAGACGACAGGGACGCGTTCTGGAAACACCATATATTTT; CDR3: CASSETTGTRSGNTIYF
D: -; size: -; V: TRBV7-2; J: TRBJ2-7; DNA: TGTGCCAGCAGCTTAGTCCCAGGAGCCTCCTACGAGCAGTACTTC; CDR3: CASSLVPGASYEQYF
D: -; size: -; V: TRBV7-9; J: TRBJ1-1; DNA: TGTGCCAGCAGCATAGGGGGGATCGCTGAAGCTTTCTTT; CDR3: CASSIGGIAEAFF
D: TRBD1; size: -; V: TRBV18; J: TRBJ2-7; DNA: TGTGCCAGCTCACCCCTCCGGGGACAGGGTATCGGCGAGCAGTACTTC; CDR3: CASSPLRGQGIGEQYF
D: -; size: once; V: TRBV28; J: TRBJ1-1; DNA: TGTGCCAGCAGTGGCCGTTTAAGGGGCTGGGACACTGAAGCTTTCTTT; CDR3: CASSGRLRGWDTEAFF
D: -; size: once; V: TRBV15; J: TRBJ1-4; DNA: TGTGCCACCAGCAGAGCCGGGGGCGGGGTTGGGGAAAAACTGTTTTTT; CDR3: CATSRAGGGVGEKLFF
D: -; size: -; V: TRBV2; J: TRBJ1-2; DNA: TGTGCCAGCAGTCCCCGAGGCTATGGCTACACCTTC; CDR3: CASSPRGYGYTF